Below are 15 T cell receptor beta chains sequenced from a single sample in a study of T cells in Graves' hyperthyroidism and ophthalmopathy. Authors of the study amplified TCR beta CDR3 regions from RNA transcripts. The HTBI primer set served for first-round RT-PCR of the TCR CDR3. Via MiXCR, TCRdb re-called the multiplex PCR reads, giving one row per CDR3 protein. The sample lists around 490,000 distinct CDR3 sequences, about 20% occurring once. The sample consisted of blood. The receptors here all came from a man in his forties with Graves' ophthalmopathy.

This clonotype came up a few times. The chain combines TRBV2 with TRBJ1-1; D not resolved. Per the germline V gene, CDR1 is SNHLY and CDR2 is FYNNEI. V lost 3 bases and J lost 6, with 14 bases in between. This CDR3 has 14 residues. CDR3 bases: TGTGCCAGCAGTGAGGGGTCATGGAGGGCTGAAGCTTTCTTT. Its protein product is CASSEGSWRAEAFF.

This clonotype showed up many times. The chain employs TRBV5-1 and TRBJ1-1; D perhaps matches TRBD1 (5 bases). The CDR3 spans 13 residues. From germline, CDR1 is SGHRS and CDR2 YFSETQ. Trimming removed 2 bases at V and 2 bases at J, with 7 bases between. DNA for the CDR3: TGCGCCAGCAGCTTACAGGCTAACACTGAAGCTTTCTTT. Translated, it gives CASSLQANTEAFF.

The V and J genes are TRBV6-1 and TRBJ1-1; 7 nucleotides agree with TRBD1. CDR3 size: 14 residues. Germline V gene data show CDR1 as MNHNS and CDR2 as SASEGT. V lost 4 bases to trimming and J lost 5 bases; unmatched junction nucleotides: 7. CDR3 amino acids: CASSAWAGGTEAFF. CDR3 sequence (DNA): TGTGCCAGCAGTGCTTGGGCAGGGGGAACTGAAGCTTTCTTT.

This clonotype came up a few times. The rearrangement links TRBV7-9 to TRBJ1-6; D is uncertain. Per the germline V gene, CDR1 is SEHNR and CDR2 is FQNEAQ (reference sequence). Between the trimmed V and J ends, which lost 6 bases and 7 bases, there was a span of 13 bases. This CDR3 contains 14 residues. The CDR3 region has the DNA TGTGCCAGCAGACGGGATCTCGGGAATTCACCCCTCCACTTT. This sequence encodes CASRRDLGNSPLHF.

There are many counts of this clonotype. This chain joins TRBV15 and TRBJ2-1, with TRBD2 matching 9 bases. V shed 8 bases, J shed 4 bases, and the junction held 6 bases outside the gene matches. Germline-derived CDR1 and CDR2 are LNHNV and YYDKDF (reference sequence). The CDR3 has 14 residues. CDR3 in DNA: TGTGCCACCCACGGCCTAGCGGGGTACAATGAGCAGTTCTTC. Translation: CATHGLAGYNEQFF.

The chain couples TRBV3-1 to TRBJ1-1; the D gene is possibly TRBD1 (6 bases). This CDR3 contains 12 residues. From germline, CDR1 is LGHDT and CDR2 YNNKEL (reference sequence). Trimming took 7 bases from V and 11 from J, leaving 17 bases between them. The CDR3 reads CASKEGGGVAFF. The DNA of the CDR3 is TGTGCCAGCAAGGAGGGGGGGGGAGTCGCTTTCTTT.

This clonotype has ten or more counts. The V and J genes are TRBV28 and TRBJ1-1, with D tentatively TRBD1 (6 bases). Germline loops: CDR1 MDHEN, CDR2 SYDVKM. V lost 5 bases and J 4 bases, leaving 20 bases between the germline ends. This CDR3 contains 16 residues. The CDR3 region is CASSPPQGRKGTEAFF. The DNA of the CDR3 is TGTGCCAGCAGTCCACCACAGGGACGGAAAGGCACTGAAGCTTTCTTT. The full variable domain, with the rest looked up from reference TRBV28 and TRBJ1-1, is DVKVTQSSRYLVKRTGEKVFLECVQDMDHENMFWYRQDPGLGLRLIYFSYDVKMKEKGDIPEGYSVSREKKERFSLILESASTNQTSMYLCASSPPQGRKGTEAFFGQGTRLTVV.

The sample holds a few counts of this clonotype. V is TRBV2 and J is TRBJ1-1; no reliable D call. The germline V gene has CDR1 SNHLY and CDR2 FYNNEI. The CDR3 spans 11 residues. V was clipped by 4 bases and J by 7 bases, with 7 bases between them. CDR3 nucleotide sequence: TGTGCCAGCAGTGGGATCAATGAAGCTTTCTTT. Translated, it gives CASSGINEAFF.

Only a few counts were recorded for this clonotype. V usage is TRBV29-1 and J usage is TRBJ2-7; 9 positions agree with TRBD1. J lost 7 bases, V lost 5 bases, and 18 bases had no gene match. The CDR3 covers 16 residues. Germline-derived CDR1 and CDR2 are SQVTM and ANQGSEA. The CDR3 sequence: CSVRTGGTGRSGEQYF. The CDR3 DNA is TGCAGCGTTCGGACGGGCGGGACAGGGCGTTCTGGAGAGCAGTACTTC.

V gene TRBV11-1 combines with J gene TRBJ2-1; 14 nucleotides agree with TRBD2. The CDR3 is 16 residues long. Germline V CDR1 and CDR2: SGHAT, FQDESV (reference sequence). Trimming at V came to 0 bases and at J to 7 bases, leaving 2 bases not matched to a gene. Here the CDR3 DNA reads TGTGCCAGCAGCTTAGCGACTAGCGGGGGGGAGAATGAGCAGTTCTTC. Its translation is CASSLATSGGENEQFF.

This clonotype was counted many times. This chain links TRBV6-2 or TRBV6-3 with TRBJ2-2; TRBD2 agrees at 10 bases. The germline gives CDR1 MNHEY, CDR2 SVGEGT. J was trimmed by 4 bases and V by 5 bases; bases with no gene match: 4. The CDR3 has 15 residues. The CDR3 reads CASSLAGDVTGELFF. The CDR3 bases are TGTGCCAGCAGTCTAGCGGGAGATGTCACCGGGGAGCTGTTTTTT.

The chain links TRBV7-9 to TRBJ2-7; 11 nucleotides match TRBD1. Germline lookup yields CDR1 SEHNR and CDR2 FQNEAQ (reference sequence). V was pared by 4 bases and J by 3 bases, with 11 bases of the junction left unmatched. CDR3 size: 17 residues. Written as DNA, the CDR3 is TGTGCCAGCAGCTCGGCTCCAGGGGGACAGGGGGACTACGAGCAGTACTTC. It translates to CASSSAPGGQGDYEQYF.

The CDR3 sequence: CASSLGAASNYGYTF. The CDR3 DNA reads TGTGCCAGCAGCTTGGGCGCGGCCTCAAACTATGGCTACACCTTC. The chain links TRBV5-6 to TRBJ1-2; D uncertain. The CDR3 loop spans 15 amino acids. Germline values: CDR1 SGHDT, CDR2 YYEEEE. V was pared by 0 bases and J by 2 bases, with 11 bases between.

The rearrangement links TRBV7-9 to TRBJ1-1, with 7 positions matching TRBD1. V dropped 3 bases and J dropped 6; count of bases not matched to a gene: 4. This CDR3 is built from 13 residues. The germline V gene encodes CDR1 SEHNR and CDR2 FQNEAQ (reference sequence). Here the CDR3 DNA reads TGTGCCAGCAGCTTTCAGGGGGACCCTGAAGCTTTCTTT. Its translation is CASSFQGDPEAFF. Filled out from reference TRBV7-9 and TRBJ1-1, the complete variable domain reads DTGVSQNPRHKITKRGQNVTFRCDPISEHNRLYWYRQTLGQGPEFLTYFQNEAQLEKSRLLSDRFSAERPKGSFSTLEIQRTEQGDSAMYLCASSFQGDPEAFFGQGTRLTVV.

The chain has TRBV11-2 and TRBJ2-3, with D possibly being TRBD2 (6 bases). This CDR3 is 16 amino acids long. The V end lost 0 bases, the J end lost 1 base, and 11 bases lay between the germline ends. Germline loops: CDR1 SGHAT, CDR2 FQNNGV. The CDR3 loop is CASSLEPASGTDTQYF. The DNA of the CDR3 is TGTGCCAGCAGCTTAGAACCCGCTAGCGGCACAGATACGCAGTATTTT.